This TCR beta chain stems from a study of shared clonotypes between healthy human individuals. At the level of the study: Two women and three men aged 18 to 49 served as donors.

All donors were Caucasian adults living in Nashville, Tennessee. Germline-derived CDR1 and CDR2 are SGHTS and YDEGEE. Trimming shortened V by 0 bases and J by 3 bases, and 10 bases separated the two germline ends. This CDR3 is 14 amino acids long. DNA input for the unsorted PBMC replicate PCRs was about 280 ng, about 32,000 T cell genomes. Libraries were prepared by immunoSEQ multiplex PCR; TCRdb keeps only in-frame clonotypes and omits some of them. The sample lists 490,000 or so clones; approximately 80% were seen once. The receptor comes from a woman aged 40 to 50 in good health. Some clones in this sample may be carry-over from other donors' samples. The specimen sequenced was PBMCs. The gene calls are TRBV5-8 and TRBJ2-7; TRBD2 is a possible D gene (5 bases). CDR3 DNA sequence: TGTGCCAGCAGCTTGGAGTACGCGGGCTACGAGCAGTACTTC. Protein sequence: CASSLEYAGYEQYF.